Below are 24 T cell receptor beta chains sequenced from a single sample in a study of blood T cell repertoires in COVID-19. Assay used: immunoSEQ multiplex PCR; TCRdb lists only in-frame clones, some missing. The repertoire holds about 210,000 clones, with around 89% as singletons. The sequenced material came from peripheral blood. All receptors come from a woman between 40 and 55 years old with acute or convalescent COVID-19.

V is TRBV5-6 and J is TRBJ2-3; D unclear. The CDR3 loop spans 13 amino acids. Deletions cut 2 bases from V and 4 bases from J, with 8 bases between. The germline V gene encodes CDR1 SGHDT and CDR2 YYEEEE. The CDR3 DNA reads as TGTGCCAGCAGCTTAACCGGTCCAGATACGCAGTATTTT. As protein: CASSLTGPDTQYF.

The chain employs TRBV19 and TRBJ1-2; 10 nucleotides match TRBD1. Germline V gene data show CDR1 as LNHDA and CDR2 as SQIVND (reference sequence). The CDR3 is 14 amino acids. V was pared by 1 base and J by 9 bases, with 5 bases of the junction left unmatched. Here the CDR3 reads CASSIGETGGRYTF. CDR3 DNA: TGTGCCAGTAGTATAGGAGAGACAGGGGGCCGCTACACCTTC.

In this sample, this clone turned up once. This chain joins TRBV12-3 or TRBV12-4 and TRBJ1-2; D may be TRBD1 (6 bases). This CDR3 contains 13 residues. V dropped 6 bases and J dropped 4 bases, with 12 bases sitting between them. Written as DNA, the CDR3 is TGTGCCAGCAGCCCTGGACAGAGCTATGGCTACACCTTC. As protein: CASSPGQSYGYTF.

This rearrangement joins TRBV20-1 to TRBJ1-2; D gene ambiguous. The ends were cut back, 3 bases at V and 5 bases at J, with 19 bases in the middle. CDR1 and CDR2 from the germline V gene are DFQATT and SNEGSKA (reference sequence). The CDR3 extends over 15 amino acids. CDR3 sequence reads: CSASRSPPGTYGYTF. CDR3 sequence (DNA): TGCAGTGCTAGTAGGTCCCCACCGGGTACTTATGGCTACACCTTC.

The chain employs TRBV7-2 and TRBJ2-1; 10 bases match TRBD2. Germline-derived CDR1 and CDR2 are SGHTA and FQGNSA. Trimming at V came to 4 bases and at J to 5 bases, leaving 8 bases not matched to a gene. The CDR3 contains 16 residues. Here the CDR3 reads CASSSTQLAGNNEQFF. The CDR3 DNA sequence: TGTGCCAGCAGCTCGACCCAACTAGCGGGGAACAATGAGCAGTTCTTC.

The CDR3 DNA reads TGTGCCAGCAGTTTATCGACCAGCGGCGGAGCCGGGGAGCTGTTTTTT. Translating it yields CASSLSTSGGAGELFF. The chain is built from TRBV27 and TRBJ2-2; perhaps TRBD2 as D (5 bases). V lost 0 bases, J lost 6 bases, and 14 bases lay in between. This CDR3 comprises 16 residues. Germline V gene data show CDR1 as MNHEY and CDR2 as SMNVEV (reference sequence).

This clone was detected a few times. This chain links TRBV11-2 with TRBJ1-2, with 11 bases identical to TRBD1. This CDR3 has 15 amino acids. Germline V lookup: CDR1 SGHAT, CDR2 FQNNGV. The J segment lost 3 bases and the V segment lost 4 bases, leaving 4 bases of the junction unmatched. CDR3 in amino acids: CASSSRTGGYYGYTF. The CDR3 DNA follows: TGTGCCAGCAGCTCACGGACAGGGGGCTACTATGGCTACACCTTC.

This rearrangement joins TRBV4-2 to TRBJ1-1; TRBD1 matches at 7 bases. The trim removed 1 base at V and 3 bases at J, leaving 5 bases unmatched. The CDR3 contains 15 residues. Germline CDR1 and CDR2: LGHNA and YNFKEQ. The CDR3 region is CASSQGDRVDTEAFF. DNA of the CDR3: TGTGCCAGCAGCCAAGGAGACAGGGTGGACACTGAAGCTTTCTTT.

The chain employs TRBV5-3 and TRBJ1-2; D is possibly TRBD1 (5 bases). TRBV5-3 is assigned to the ORF class and has an uncertain function. This CDR3 is built from 14 residues. Deletions cut 2 bases from V and 2 bases from J, with 10 bases between. The CDR3 nucleotides are TGTGCCAGAAGCTTCCCAGGGATAAACTATGGCTACACCTTC. It is translated as CARSFPGINYGYTF.

The V and J genes are TRBV5-4 and TRBJ2-5; 11 bases fit TRBD2. Trimming removed 4 bases from V and 5 bases from J; junction bases left unmatched: 10. The CDR3 runs to 16 residues. Germline V gene data show CDR1 as SGHNT and CDR2 as YYREEE (reference sequence). For the CDR3, the DNA is TGTGCCAGCAGCCCCGGGACTAGCGGTCCGCTGGAGACCCAGTACTTC. This gives the protein CASSPGTSGPLETQYF.

CDR3 amino acids: CATSDSPGYGYTF. The CDR3 coding sequence is TGTGCCACCAGTGATTCCCCGGGCTATGGCTACACCTTC. The chain links TRBV24-1 to TRBJ1-2, with D unclear. The V gene lost 2 bases and the J gene lost 4 bases, with 7 bases spanning the gap. The CDR3 is 13 amino acids. Germline-derived CDR1 and CDR2 are KGHDR and SFDVKD.

The CDR3 loop reads CASSRTGVGHGYTF. CDR3 coding DNA: TGTGCCAGTAGCCGAACAGGGGTCGGTCATGGCTACACCTTC. V usage is TRBV19 and J usage is TRBJ1-2; TRBD1 matches 7 bases. The length of the CDR3 is 14 residues. J lost 6 bases, V lost 6 bases, and 10 bases had no gene match. From germline, CDR1 is LNHDA and CDR2 SQIVND (reference sequence).

The J gene is TRBJ1-1, the V gene TRBV5-1; D possibly corresponds to TRBD1 (5 bases). The CDR3 is 13 residues long. The germline V gene encodes CDR1 SGHRS and CDR2 YFSETQ. Trimming removed 5 bases at V and 0 bases at J, with 8 bases between. CDR3 loop: CASRRQMNTEAFF. CDR3 DNA sequence: TGCGCCAGCAGGAGACAGATGAACACTGAAGCTTTCTTT.

This rearrangement joins TRBV5-6 to TRBJ1-3; D is unclear. Trimming took 0 bases from V and 0 from J, leaving 10 bases between them. Germline V CDR1 and CDR2: SGHDT, YYEEEE. This CDR3 comprises 16 residues. The CDR3 sequence: CASSLGRYSSGNTIYF. CDR3 in DNA: TGTGCCAGCAGCTTGGGCAGGTACAGCTCTGGAAACACCATATATTTT.

The CDR3 reads CASSLGRSSGGYEQFF. Written as DNA, the CDR3 is TGCGCCAGCAGCTTGGGCCGAAGTAGCGGGGGGTATGAGCAGTTCTTC. The chain is built from TRBV5-1 and TRBJ2-1; TRBD2 matches at 10 bases. CDR3 length: 16 residues. V lost 0 bases, J lost 8 bases, and 8 bases stayed unmatched. From germline, CDR1 is SGHRS and CDR2 YFSETQ.

This clone occurred a few times. This chain joins TRBV19 and TRBJ2-3, with 8 bases aligning to TRBD2. V lost 5 bases to trimming and J lost 0 bases; unmatched junction nucleotides: 7. This CDR3 has 16 residues. The V gene's germline CDR1 is LNHDA and CDR2 SQIVND (reference sequence). CDR3 bases: TGTGCCAGTAGTCCCCGCGGGGGGTTGAGCACAGATACGCAGTATTTT. Its translation: CASSPRGGLSTDTQYF.

The J gene is TRBJ2-3, the V gene TRBV3-1 (or the pseudogene TRBV3-2), with 13 bases lining up with TRBD2. The junction had 4 bases not matched to a gene; V was cut back by 1 base and J by 0 bases. Germline-derived CDR1 and CDR2 are LGHDT and YNNKEL (reference sequence). The CDR3 totals 18 residues. CDR3 loop: CASSQVLAGGPSTDTQYF. The CDR3 nucleotides are TGTGCCAGCAGCCAAGTACTAGCGGGGGGGCCCAGCACAGATACGCAGTATTTT.

This clone has just a few counts. V is TRBV18 and J is TRBJ1-5; 7 bases are a match to TRBD1. This CDR3 spans 13 amino acids. Germline V CDR1 and CDR2: KGHSH, LQKENI. Germline trimming cut 6 bases from V and 6 bases from J; bases unmatched to any gene: 5. The CDR3 here is CASSSTGTQPQHF. The CDR3 nucleotides read TGTGCCAGCTCCTCGACAGGGACTCAGCCCCAGCATTTT.

The chain employs TRBV19 and TRBJ1-1, with 9 bases fitting TRBD1. The germline gives CDR1 LNHDA, CDR2 SQIVND (reference sequence). V shed 1 base, J shed 10 bases, and the junction held 4 bases outside the gene matches. The CDR3 contains 13 residues. The CDR3: CASSIVGTGPAFF. CDR3 coding DNA: TGTGCCAGTAGTATAGTCGGGACAGGGCCAGCTTTCTTT.

This clone showed up just once. V usage is TRBV30 and J usage is TRBJ2-3; 8 bases align to TRBD1. The CDR3 totals 14 residues. CDR1 and CDR2 (germline): GTSNPN, SVGIG (reference sequence). J lost 2 bases, V lost 4 bases, and 5 bases had no gene match. CDR3 bases: TGTGCCTGGAAAGTGGGACAGGTCACAGATACGCAGTATTTT. It yields the protein CAWKVGQVTDTQYF.

The genes are TRBV4-1 and TRBJ2-7; tentative D call: TRBD1 (5 bases). V shed 1 base and J shed 2 bases, with 6 bases lying between them. CDR1 MGHRA and CDR2 YSYEKL come from the germline V gene. The CDR3 is 13 residues long. CDR3 in amino acids: CASSQVGAYEQYV. CDR3 bases: TGCGCCAGCAGCCAAGTAGGGGCCTACGAGCAGTACGTC.

V usage is TRBV5-6 and J usage is TRBJ2-7; TRBD1 matches 7 bases. Trimming cost V 7 bases and J 6 bases; bases outside gene matches: 10. The CDR3 covers 13 residues. Per the germline V gene, CDR1 is SGHDT and CDR2 is YYEEEE. The CDR3 region is CASGRRQGPEQYV. The CDR3 nucleotides are TGTGCCAGCGGCCGTAGACAGGGCCCCGAGCAGTACGTC.

J is TRBJ1-1 and V is TRBV6-5; D is perhaps TRBD1 (6 bases). The V end lost 5 bases, the J end lost 5 bases, and 15 bases lay between the germline ends. The CDR3 extends over 14 amino acids. The germline gives CDR1 MNHEY, CDR2 SVGAGI. The CDR3 nucleotides read TGTGCCAGCAGTCGCTCCACCCAGGGGACTGAAGCTTTCTTT. It translates to CASSRSTQGTEAFF.

The count of this clone is one. The chain combines TRBV10-1 with TRBJ1-4; D is unresolved. Looked up from germline, CDR1 is WNHNN and CDR2 is SYGVQD (reference sequence). Trimming took 5 bases from V and 7 from J, leaving 11 bases between them. This CDR3 has 13 residues. CDR3 protein: CASSRGEGEKLFF. DNA for the CDR3: TGCGCCAGCAGTAGAGGAGAAGGTGAAAAACTGTTTTTT.